The source of this TCR beta chain is a study of blood T cells in healthy people across ages. Findings of the study overall: Estimated diversity that came from one million T cells was considered an underestimate. The unsorted PBMCs prevented any conclusive comparison of naive versus antigen-experienced cells.

This clonotype was detected a few times. As yet, its antigen is unknown. The CDR3 has 15 amino acids. V was cut by 2 bases and J by 4 bases, with 14 bases left in between. CDR1 SNHLY and CDR2 FYNNEI come from the germline V gene. The use of a sample-barcoded 5' primer and a J-beta primer mix characterized a second PCR of about 6 to 11 cycles. TCRdb fed the 5' RACE reads into MiXCR, producing one record per CDR3 protein. In the table there are approximately 1,100,000 distinct CDR3 sequences, less than 50% of which are singletons. Sequencing input: blood. The rearrangement links TRBV2 to TRBJ1-2; no definite D call. The source is a woman aged 55 to 70 in good health. This CDR3 is CASSEPSGIGYGYTF. In nucleotides, the CDR3 is TGTGCCAGCAGTGAACCGTCTGGAATAGGCTATGGCTACACCTTC.